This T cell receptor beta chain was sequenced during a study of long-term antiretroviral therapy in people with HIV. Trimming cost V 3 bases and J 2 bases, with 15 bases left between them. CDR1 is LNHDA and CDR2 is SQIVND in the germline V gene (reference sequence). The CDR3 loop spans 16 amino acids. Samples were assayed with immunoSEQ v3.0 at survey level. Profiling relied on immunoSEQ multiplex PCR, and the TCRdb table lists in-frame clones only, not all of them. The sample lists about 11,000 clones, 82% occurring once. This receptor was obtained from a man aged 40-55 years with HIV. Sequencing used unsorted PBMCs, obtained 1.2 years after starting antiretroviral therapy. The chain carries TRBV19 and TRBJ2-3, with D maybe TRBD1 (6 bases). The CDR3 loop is CASSIRGNGATDTQYF. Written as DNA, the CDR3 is TGTGCCAGTAGTATCAGGGGCAACGGGGCCACAGATACGCAGTATTTT.